A selection of T cell receptor beta chains follows, all from one sample in a study of neurological immune-mediated disorders. Each CDR3 protein is one row after TCRdb ran MiXCR on the 5' RACE reads. The sample yields about 36,000 distinct CDR3 sequences, around a tenth seen once. Specimen: PBMCs. The receptors originated from a young woman with HTLV-1-associated myelopathy (HAM/TSP). CDR3s include the opening cysteine and the closing phenylalanine or tryptophan. A D gene is named only where the DNA matches it firmly.

d_gene: TRBD1; v_gene: TRBV7-2; CDR3aa: CASSWTGSQKPQHF
d_gene: .; v_gene: TRBV5-6; CDR3aa: CASSNRGHTRSYNEQFF
d_gene: .; v_gene: TRBV15; CDR3aa: CATSRDLVAATNSPLHF
d_gene: .; v_gene: TRBV5-1; CDR3aa: CASSFYICSVRVNTGELFF
d_gene: .; v_gene: TRBV5-1; CDR3aa: CASSSPDSTDTQYF
d_gene: .; v_gene: TRBV5-1; CDR3aa: CASSSAASEAFF
d_gene: TRBD2; v_gene: TRBV29-1; CDR3aa: CSVVGLAVVDTQYF
d_gene: .; v_gene: TRBV5-1; CDR3aa: CASSWGRDPVNTEAFF
d_gene: .; v_gene: TRBV7-8; CDR3aa: CASTRGMNTEAFF
d_gene: TRBD1; v_gene: TRBV12-3/TRBV12-4; CDR3aa: CASSSGQAVQETQYF
d_gene: TRBD2; v_gene: TRBV7-8; CDR3aa: CASSLEAGAAEQFF
d_gene: .; v_gene: TRBV20-1; CDR3aa: CSASSQGTEAFF
d_gene: TRBD1; v_gene: TRBV20-1; CDR3aa: CSASRDRGPNEQFF
d_gene: .; v_gene: TRBV20-1; CDR3aa: CSATNPGVGMNTEAFF
d_gene: TRBD1; v_gene: TRBV5-1; CDR3aa: CASSPLWGTGGSGANVLTF
d_gene: .; v_gene: TRBV5-6; CDR3aa: CASSLEPGDGNTIYF
d_gene: TRBD1; v_gene: TRBV29-1; CDR3aa: CSIRSGTGNTGELFF
d_gene: .; v_gene: TRBV12-3/TRBV12-4; CDR3aa: CASSWAGNTEAFF
d_gene: TRBD1; v_gene: TRBV5-5; CDR3aa: CASIFTGVMFNYGYTF